Shown below are 5 T cell receptor beta chains from a single sample sequenced in a study of human T cells and chemical hapten exposure. TCRdb re-derived calls from the RACE reads in MiXCR, one entry per CDR3 protein. The sample contains about 120,000 distinct CDR3 sequences, about 13% of which appear only once. Time point indicated: pre-sensitization, week 0. Treatment in this sample: therapeutic diphenylcyclopropenone sensitization with weekly scalp DPC. The source material was whole blood, sampled in connection with sensitization to the hapten diphenylcyclopropenone (DPC). The origin of the receptors is a woman younger than 35 with alopecia areata. Some clones in this sample may be carry-over from other donors' samples.

In its sample, this clonotype was seen many times. The chain uses TRBV4-3 and TRBJ2-7, with D hard to call. Germline V gene lookup returns CDR1 LGHNA and CDR2 YSLEER. The V gene lost 0 bases and the J gene lost 2 bases, with 5 bases spanning the gap. CDR3 length: 13 amino acids. In nucleotides, the CDR3 is TGCGCCAGCAGCCAAGATCCCACCTACGAGCAGTACTTC. Translated: CASSQDPTYEQYF.

This clonotype was recorded at least ten times. This chain connects TRBV4-3 to TRBJ2-1, with TRBD1 as a possible D gene (6 bases). Trimming took off 2 bases at V and 3 bases at J, with 8 bases between the two ends. Germline-derived CDR1 and CDR2 are LGHNA and YSLEER. The CDR3 has 14 residues. This chain's CDR3 is CASSQSRGYNEQFF. The CDR3 DNA follows: TGCGCCAGCAGCCAAAGCAGGGGCTACAATGAGCAGTTCTTC.

This clonotype was recorded at least ten times. The chain joins TRBV29-1 to TRBJ2-5; D uncertain. The CDR3 has 10 residues. V lost 3 bases and J 2 bases, leaving 1 base between the germline ends. CDR1 is SQVTM, CDR2 ANQGSEA, per germline. CDR3 sequence reads: CSVEQETQYF. CDR3 DNA sequence: TGCAGCGTTGAGCAAGAGACCCAGTACTTC. Full variable domain (outside the CDR3, taken from reference TRBV29-1 and TRBJ2-5): SAVISQKPSRDICQRGTSLTIQCQVDSQVTMMFWYRQQPGQSLTLIATANQGSEATYESGFVIDKFPISRPNLTFSTLTVSNMSPEDSSIYLCSVEQETQYFGPGTRLLVL.

Ten or more counts support this clonotype. The chain combines TRBV6-5 with TRBJ1-6; weak D call: TRBD1 (6 bases). Trimming stripped 7 bases from V and 3 bases from J, with 10 bases between. CDR3 length: 14 amino acids. CDR1 MNHEY and CDR2 SVGAGI come from the germline V gene. CDR3 in DNA: TGTGCCAGCACCAGGACAGTCTATAATTCACCCCTCCACTTT. Its translation: CASTRTVYNSPLHF.

This chain uses TRBV15 with TRBJ1-4; maybe TRBD1 (5 bases). V lost 0 bases and J 6 bases, leaving 11 bases between the germline ends. The CDR3 is 15 residues long. Germline V lookup: CDR1 LNHNV, CDR2 YYDKDF (reference sequence). CDR3 amino acids: CATSRDWGVDEKLFF. CDR3 nucleotides: TGTGCCACCAGCAGAGATTGGGGGGTGGATGAAAAACTGTTTTTT.